The sequence of this TCR beta chain was determined in a study of blood T cell repertoires in COVID-19. Germline-derived CDR1 and CDR2 are MNHNS and SASEGT. This CDR3 has 13 residues. V was clipped by 2 bases and J by 1 base, with 6 bases between them. In the study's own analysis: Reference gene primer amplification yielded estimated nucleated cell counts. The data were produced by immunoSEQ multiplex PCR, yet TCRdb's version contains in-frame clones alone and is incomplete. V, J and clone size derive from that table, while D and trimming were established from the DNA sequence. The profile covers 220,000 or so clones, with around 90% appearing a single time and around 6.5% taken by the ten largest.

The source material was peripheral blood. This clonotype was obtained from a man aged 55 to 70 who had recovered from COVID-19. The rearrangement links TRBV6-1 to TRBJ2-7; D possibly corresponds to TRBD1 (5 bases). The CDR3 region has the DNA TGTGCCAGCAGTGAACAGGGATCCTACGAGCAGTACTTC. Its protein is CASSEQGSYEQYF.